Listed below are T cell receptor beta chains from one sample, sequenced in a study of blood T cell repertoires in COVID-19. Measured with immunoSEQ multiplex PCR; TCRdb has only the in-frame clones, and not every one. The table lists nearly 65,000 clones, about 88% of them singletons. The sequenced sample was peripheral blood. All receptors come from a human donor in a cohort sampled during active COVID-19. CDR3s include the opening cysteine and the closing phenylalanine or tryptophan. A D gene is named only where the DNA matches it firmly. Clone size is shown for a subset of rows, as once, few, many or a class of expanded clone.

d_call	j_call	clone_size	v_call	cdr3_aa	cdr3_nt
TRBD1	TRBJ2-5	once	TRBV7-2	CASSWTGEETQYF	TGTGCCAGCAGCTGGACAGGGGAAGAGACCCAGTACTTC
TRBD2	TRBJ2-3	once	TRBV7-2	CASSLGAGVRTDTQYF	TGTGCCAGCAGCTTAGGGGCGGGGGTTCGCACAGATACGCAGTATTTT
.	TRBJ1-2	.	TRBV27	CASREGGYGYTF	TGTGCCAGCCGGGAGGGCGGGTATGGCTACACCTTC
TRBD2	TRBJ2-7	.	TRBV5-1	CASSFRAGTTSYEQYF	TGCGCCAGCTCCTTTCGTGCCGGGACTACCTCCTACGAGCAGTACTTC
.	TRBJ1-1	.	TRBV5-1	CASSLDPGFTEAFF	TGCGCCAGCAGCTTGGACCCAGGGTTCACTGAAGCTTTCTTT
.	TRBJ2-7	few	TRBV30	CAWSFTGNRYEQYF	TGTGCCTGGAGTTTTACAGGGAACCGCTACGAGCAGTACTTC
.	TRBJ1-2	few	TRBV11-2	CASSRSLGYTF	TGTGCCAGCAGCCGGTCCCTAGGCTACACCTTC
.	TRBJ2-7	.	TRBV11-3	CASSRTESLYEQYF	TGTGCCAGCAGCCGGACAGAGAGCCTCTACGAGCAGTACTTC
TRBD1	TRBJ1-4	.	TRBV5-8	CASSFGDRGGVEKLFF	TGTGCCAGCAGCTTTGGCGACAGGGGAGGGGTCGAAAAACTGTTTTTT
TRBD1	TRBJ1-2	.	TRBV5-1	CASSTRDSDTANYGYTF	TGCGCCAGCAGCACCCGGGACAGCGATACTGCTAACTATGGCTACACCTTC
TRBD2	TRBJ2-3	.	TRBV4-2	CASSQASSGLTDTQYF	TGTGCCAGCAGCCAGGCATCTAGCGGCCTCACAGATACGCAGTATTTT